This T cell receptor beta chain was found in a study of T cells in Graves' hyperthyroidism and ophthalmopathy (dated by TCRdb to the late 2010s). Turning to the overall study: Peripheral blood was sampled at the time of initial diagnosis, prior to any treatment. To identify TCR V-J signatures that set the groups apart, the researchers used a discovery cohort of 100 patients, made up of under 45 with Graves' ophthalmopathy and around 58 with stable Graves' hyperthyroidism. Prospective prediction of ophthalmopathy was tested in an independent validation cohort of fewer than 20 hyperthyroidism patients and around 16 patients who later progressed to ophthalmopathy. The approximately 98 discovery patients were randomly divided into training and test sets at a 7:3 ratio. Thyroid tissue and blood T-cell repertoires from six Graves' hyperthyroidism patients were also compared in the study. After sampling, hyperthyroidism patients received methimazole starting at 30 mg daily, and ophthalmopathy patients received high-dose intravenous methylprednisolone. TCR Vbeta CDR3 sequencing of approximately 140 peripheral blood samples (approximately 44 ophthalmopathy, 75 to 80 hyperthyroidism and around 17 progressor patients) is reported in the paper. Broader findings and caveats from the paper: In validation, the model predicted progression to ophthalmopathy with over 65% sensitivity and less than 80% specificity, a median of around six months before onset. Ophthalmopathy was separated from stable hyperthyroidism by a 13 V-J signature model, with over 85% sensitivity and about 81% specificity obtained in cross-validation and 80%/75% obtained in testing. Most expanded thyroid clonotypes (frequency above 0.001) were also detected in blood, a finding suggesting that blood repertoires may reflect thyroid immune responses. No statistical method was used to set the sample size in advance, and investigators knew the group allocation.

This clonotype appeared many times. Its antigen target is currently unknown. Base qualities are not at hand, and no much larger clone is one base apart. In the ophthalmopathy patients, disease was moderately to severely active, with a Clinical Activity Score of 3 or more, a NOSPECS grade of 4 or more, and a duration of less than 3 months. Exclusion was applied to patients with uncontrolled infections, other autoimmune diseases, pregnancy or lactation. Diagnoses were based on clinical symptoms, serum thyroxine and TRAb, thyroid ultrasound and orbital computed tomography. Ficoll-Paque density gradient centrifugation was used to isolate PBMCs from about 9 ml of fresh peripheral blood. Trizol reagent was used to extract total RNA, and RNA quality was then checked on an Agilent 2100 Bioanalyzer. The CDR3 holds 16 amino acids from the cysteine to the phenylalanine. The kept DNA is CDR3 alone, 48 bases in frame from the first base. For this chain, trimming is 5 bases at the V end and 5 bases at the J end, and the number of junction bases without a gene match is 8. The germline V gene provides CDR1 MNHNS and CDR2 SASEGT.

Amplification of TCR beta CDR3 regions was carried out from RNA transcripts. The TCR CDR3 was subjected to a first round of RT-PCR using the HTBI primer set and the Qiagen OneStep RT-PCR kit. Libraries were constructed in a second round of multiplex PCR, after which size selection and purification were performed. Paired-end sequencing of the libraries was performed with 100 bp reads on an Illumina HiSeq2000. The paper's processing steps were these. SOAPnuke was used to process the raw data, with reads discarded if the reads contained adapters or uncalled bases, had a mean Phred below 15, or lacked an exact constant-primer or identifier match. COPE v1.2.5 was used to merge high-quality paired reads, and clonotypes were defined as unique nucleotide sequences. MiTCR v1.1 was used to align the clonotypes against IMGT TRBV, TRBD and TRBJ reference segments. The analysis was restricted to V-J combinations with a frequency above 0.0001, which together covered approximately 99% of the repertoires. The TCS score was defined as the ratio of F50 (clonal expansion) to E x V (chaos), calculated using BLOSUM62-based TCRdist between CDR3 peptides within each V-J. Welch's t-statistics and random forest reduced approximately 520 V-J features to 13, which were used in a naive Bayes classifier (R e1071). TCRdb handled the public reads itself, with Q25 trimming in fastp and clone calling in MiXCR, and kept productive beta chains. A single entry per CDR3 protein holds the most common genes and DNA from its merged rows. The V and J calls, along with clone size, are taken from TCRdb and not from the paper's own processing. For this sample the table gives 250,000 to 400,000 distinct CDR3 sequences, of which roughly an eighth were detected only once. The ten biggest clones cover 34% of the sample.

Material: blood. The sequence came from a woman aged 40 to 50 with Graves' ophthalmopathy. The chain was built from TRBV6-1 and TRBJ2-5; 13 central nucleotides agree with TRBD2. The DNA sequence is as follows: TGTGCCAGCAGTTTCCGGACTAGCGGGGGTACGGAGACCCAGTACTTC. Translation gives CASSFRTSGGTETQYF.